One and the same sample provided the 18 T cell receptor beta chains below, sequenced in a study of beta chain features in type 1 diabetes. Overall study findings and caveats: Moderately but significantly shorter TCRB CDR3s were found in Type 1 diabetes patients in all four CD4+ subsets.

The entirety of the isolated RNA underwent reverse transcription, so expressed TCRB transcripts were sequenced. Some clones are missing from TCRdb's copy, which holds only in-frame ones; the method was immunoSEQ multiplex PCR. This table has around 140,000 clones, around 9% appearing once. Their target antigens are unknown. The material sequenced was central memory CD4+ T cells from blood. These receptor sequences come from a man aged 25 to 40 with type 1 diabetes.

The rearrangement uses TRBV18 and TRBJ1-4; no clear D gene. This CDR3 spans 14 amino acids. Germline lookup yields CDR1 KGHSH and CDR2 LQKENI. V was cut by 3 bases and J by 8 bases, with 13 bases left in between. CDR3 amino acids: CASSPDTFGEKLFF. CDR3 DNA: TGTGCCAGCTCACCTGACACGTTCGGCGAAAAACTGTTTTTT.

The J gene is TRBJ1-5, the V gene TRBV28; D is perhaps TRBD1 (5 bases). CDR3 length: 15 amino acids. The germline CDR1 and CDR2 sequences are MDHEN and SYDVKM. The V end lost 6 bases, the J end lost 5 bases, and 17 bases lay between the germline ends. CDR3 region: CASRIRAGSDQPQHF. CDR3 in DNA: TGTGCCAGCAGGATACGGGCAGGGTCTGATCAGCCCCAGCATTTT. Together with reference TRBV28 and TRBJ1-5, the CDR3 gives the full variable domain: DVKVTQSSRYLVKRTGEKVFLECVQDMDHENMFWYRQDPGLGLRLIYFSYDVKMKEKGDIPEGYSVSREKKERFSLILESASTNQTSMYLCASRIRAGSDQPQHFGDGTRLSIL.

This clone was observed a handful of times. CDR3 coding DNA: TGTGCCAGCAGGGACAGGGGGATACAGGGTGAAGCTTTCTTT. It encodes CASRDRGIQGEAFF. The rearrangement joins TRBV2 to TRBJ1-1; 10 bases line up with TRBD1. CDR3 length: 14 residues. V was pared by 6 bases and J by 7 bases, with 8 bases of the junction left unmatched. CDR1 SNHLY and CDR2 FYNNEI come from the germline V gene.

This clone was counted many times. V and J are TRBV7-2 and TRBJ2-1, with D perhaps matching TRBD1 (5 bases). The CDR3 totals 16 residues. V lost 5 bases to trimming and J lost 3 bases, with 17 bases between them. From germline, CDR1 is SGHTA and CDR2 FQGNSA. CDR3 sequence (DNA): TGTGCCAGCAGCCTCAGAGCTATACAGGTCTACAATGAGCAGTTCTTC. Encoded protein: CASSLRAIQVYNEQFF.

A few counts support this clone. The chain combines TRBV4-3 with TRBJ1-2; 7 positions agree with TRBD1. V was pared by 3 bases and J by 4 bases, with 5 bases of the junction left unmatched. CDR3 length: 14 amino acids. In germline, CDR1 is LGHNA, CDR2 YSLEER. CDR3: CASSQPGQPYGYTF. The CDR3 DNA follows: TGCGCCAGCAGCCAGCCGGGACAGCCCTATGGCTACACCTTC.

This clone has only a few counts. V gene TRBV5-1 combines with J gene TRBJ2-1, with 8 nucleotides matching TRBD1. The junction had 14 bases not matched to a gene; V was cut back by 6 bases and J by 9 bases. The CDR3 totals 15 residues. Germline V lookup: CDR1 SGHRS, CDR2 YFSETQ. In nucleotides, the CDR3 is TGCGCCAGCACTGCCGGACAGGGTGTTTTAGGTGAGCAGTTCTTC. Translated, it gives CASTAGQGVLGEQFF.

This clone has a handful of counts. The chain joins TRBV7-8 to TRBJ1-1, with 7 nucleotides matching TRBD1. This CDR3 region has 14 residues. Trimming took 2 bases from V and 3 from J; bases not matched to a gene: 3. The germline V gene encodes CDR1 SGHVS and CDR2 FQNEAQ. The chain's CDR3 is CASSLQGGHTEAFF. The CDR3 coding sequence is TGTGCCAGCAGCTTACAAGGGGGCCACACTGAAGCTTTCTTT.

The chain couples TRBV27 to TRBJ1-4; 10 nucleotides match TRBD1. V trimming: 5 bases; J trimming: 4 bases; junction bases outside the gene matches: 7. The CDR3 contains 16 residues. Germline V gene data show CDR1 as MNHEY and CDR2 as SMNVEV (reference sequence). CDR3 DNA sequence: TGTGCCAGCAGTGCAGGAGGGACAGGGGTTAATGAAAAACTGTTTTTT. Amino acid sequence: CASSAGGTGVNEKLFF.

This clone was seen only a few times. CDR3 protein: CASSLSGNSPLHF. Written as DNA, the CDR3 is TGTGCCAGCAGCTTATCAGGCAATTCACCCCTCCACTTT. The chain is built from TRBV7-3 and TRBJ1-6; D is undetermined. With 2 bases removed from V and 7 bases from J, the gap between germline ends came to 6 bases. CDR1 is SGHTA, CDR2 FQGTGA, per germline. The CDR3 is 13 residues long.

The chain carries TRBV4-2 and TRBJ2-1; TRBD2 matches at 10 bases. V shed 1 base and J 6 bases; nucleotides not matched to a gene: 6. The germline V gene has CDR1 LGHNA and CDR2 YNFKEQ. CDR3 length: 16 amino acids. CDR3 in amino acids: CASSQVGSGGGNEQFF. The CDR3 coding sequence is TGTGCCAGCAGCCAAGTCGGGAGCGGGGGGGGCAATGAGCAGTTCTTC.

A few counts support this clone. The V and J genes are TRBV4-2 and TRBJ1-4; no definite D call. The CDR3 is 12 amino acids. Germline CDR1 and CDR2: LGHNA and YNFKEQ. Trimming removed 0 bases from V and 6 bases from J, with 2 bases in between. The CDR3 reads CASSQDDEKLFF. CDR3 in DNA: TGTGCCAGCAGCCAAGACGATGAAAAACTGTTTTTT.

This clone came up a few times. The chain couples TRBV7-9 to TRBJ1-2; TRBD1 is a possible D gene (5 bases). Trimming took 1 base from V and 4 from J, leaving 13 bases between them. The length of the CDR3 is 15 residues. CDR1 and CDR2 from the germline V gene are SEHNR and FQNEAQ (reference sequence). CDR3 region: CASSLGRQRFYGYTF. DNA for the CDR3: TGTGCCAGCAGCTTAGGACGACAGCGCTTCTATGGCTACACCTTC. Full variable domain (outside the CDR3, taken from reference TRBV7-9 and TRBJ1-2): DTGVSQNPRHKITKRGQNVTFRCDPISEHNRLYWYRQTLGQGPEFLTYFQNEAQLEKSRLLSDRFSAERPKGSFSTLEIQRTEQGDSAMYLCASSLGRQRFYGYTFGSGTRLTVV.

The table lists this clone with a few counts. Other DNA sequences in the same sample also yield this CDR3. The J gene is TRBJ2-7, the V gene TRBV15; 9 bases agree with TRBD1. The CDR3 covers 14 residues. The junction had 0 bases not matched to a gene; V was cut back by 3 bases and J by 0 bases. CDR1 is LNHNV and CDR2 is YYDKDF in the germline V gene (reference sequence). As DNA, the CDR3 is TGTGCCACCAGCAGGGACAGGGGCTCCTACGAGCAGTACTTC. It encodes CATSRDRGSYEQYF.

The table lists this clone with a few counts. CDR3 residues: CASSLQANQPQHF. The CDR3 nucleotides read TGTGCCAGCAGCTTACAGGCCAATCAGCCCCAGCATTTT. The chain couples TRBV7-6 to TRBJ1-5; D is unclear. This CDR3 is built from 13 residues. CDR1 is SGHVS and CDR2 is FNYEAQ in the germline V gene. V was clipped by 2 bases and J by 3 bases, with 5 bases between them.

This chain joins TRBV9 and TRBJ2-3; 8 bases line up with TRBD2. Germline values: CDR1 SGDLS, CDR2 YYNGEE. The CDR3 sequence is 14 residues long. Trimming at V came to 0 bases and at J to 8 bases, leaving 5 bases not matched to a gene. The CDR3 reads CASSVVAGGRTQYF. The CDR3 nucleotides are TGTGCCAGCAGCGTAGTTGCGGGGGGCCGTACGCAGTATTTT.

The V call is TRBV5-8, the J call TRBJ1-6; D is undetermined. This CDR3 has 13 amino acids. V dropped 4 bases and J dropped 8 bases, with 10 bases sitting between them. Per the germline V gene, CDR1 is SGHTS and CDR2 is YDEGEE. The CDR3 loop is CASSGGRDSPLHF. CDR3 coding DNA: TGTGCCAGCAGCGGCGGGCGGGATTCACCCCTCCACTTT.

In DNA form, the CDR3 reads TGTGCCAGCAGCAAAGCGCGGCAGACCCAGTACTTC. Translated: CASSKARQTQYF. The chain employs TRBV21-1 and TRBJ2-5; the DNA was not used to check the table's D call, TRBD2. TRBV21-1 is described as a pseudogene. The CDR3 is made up of 12 amino acids.

The V call is TRBV5-1, the J call TRBJ2-1; the D gene is possibly TRBD2 (6 bases). The germline CDR1 and CDR2 sequences are SGHRS and YFSETQ. The CDR3 loop spans 15 amino acids. The V and J ends lost 4 bases and 0 bases respectively, with 11 bases between them. In nucleotides, the CDR3 is TGCGCCAGCAGCATTAGCGGTAGCTCCTACAATGAGCAGTTCTTC. Protein sequence: CASSISGSSYNEQFF. The full variable domain, in which reference TRBV5-1 and TRBJ2-1 provide the parts outside the CDR3, is KAGVTQTPRYLIKTRGQQVTLSCSPISGHRSVSWYQQTPGQGLQFLFEYFSETQRNKGNFPGRFSGRQFSNSRSEMNVSTLELGDSALYLCASSISGSSYNEQFFGPGTRLTVL.